This T cell receptor (beta chain) was obtained from a study of control samples from healthy donors and cancer patients. The V gene end was trimmed by 1 base and the J gene end by 6 bases; junction bases not matched to a gene: 6. The CDR3 extends over 16 amino acids. Germline CDR1 and CDR2: MDHEN and SYDVKM. Only in-frame clones appear in the TCRdb table, and some are missing; sequencing was by immunoSEQ multiplex PCR. The sample has approximately 180,000 clones, more than 85% seen once; the top ten hold around 2.2%. The TCR was taken from a woman in her thirties or forties in good health. The sample consisted of blood. The rearrangement links TRBV28 to TRBJ1-5, with 10 bases fitting TRBD1. CDR3 nucleotide sequence: TGTGCCAGCAGTTTATTAGGACAGGGGGTAAGTCAGCCCCAGCATTTT. Residues: CASSLLGQGVSQPQHF.